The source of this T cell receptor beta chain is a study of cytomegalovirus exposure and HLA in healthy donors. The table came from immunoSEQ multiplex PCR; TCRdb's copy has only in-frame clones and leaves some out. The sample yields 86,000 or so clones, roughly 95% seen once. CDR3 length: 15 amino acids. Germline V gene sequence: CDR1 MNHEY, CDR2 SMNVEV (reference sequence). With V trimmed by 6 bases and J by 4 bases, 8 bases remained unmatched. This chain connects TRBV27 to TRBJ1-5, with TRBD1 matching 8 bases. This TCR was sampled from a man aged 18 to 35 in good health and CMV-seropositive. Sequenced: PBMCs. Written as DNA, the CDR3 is TGTGCCAGCAGGGACAGACAGGGGTTGAATCAGCCCCAGCATTTT. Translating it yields CASRDRQGLNQPQHF.